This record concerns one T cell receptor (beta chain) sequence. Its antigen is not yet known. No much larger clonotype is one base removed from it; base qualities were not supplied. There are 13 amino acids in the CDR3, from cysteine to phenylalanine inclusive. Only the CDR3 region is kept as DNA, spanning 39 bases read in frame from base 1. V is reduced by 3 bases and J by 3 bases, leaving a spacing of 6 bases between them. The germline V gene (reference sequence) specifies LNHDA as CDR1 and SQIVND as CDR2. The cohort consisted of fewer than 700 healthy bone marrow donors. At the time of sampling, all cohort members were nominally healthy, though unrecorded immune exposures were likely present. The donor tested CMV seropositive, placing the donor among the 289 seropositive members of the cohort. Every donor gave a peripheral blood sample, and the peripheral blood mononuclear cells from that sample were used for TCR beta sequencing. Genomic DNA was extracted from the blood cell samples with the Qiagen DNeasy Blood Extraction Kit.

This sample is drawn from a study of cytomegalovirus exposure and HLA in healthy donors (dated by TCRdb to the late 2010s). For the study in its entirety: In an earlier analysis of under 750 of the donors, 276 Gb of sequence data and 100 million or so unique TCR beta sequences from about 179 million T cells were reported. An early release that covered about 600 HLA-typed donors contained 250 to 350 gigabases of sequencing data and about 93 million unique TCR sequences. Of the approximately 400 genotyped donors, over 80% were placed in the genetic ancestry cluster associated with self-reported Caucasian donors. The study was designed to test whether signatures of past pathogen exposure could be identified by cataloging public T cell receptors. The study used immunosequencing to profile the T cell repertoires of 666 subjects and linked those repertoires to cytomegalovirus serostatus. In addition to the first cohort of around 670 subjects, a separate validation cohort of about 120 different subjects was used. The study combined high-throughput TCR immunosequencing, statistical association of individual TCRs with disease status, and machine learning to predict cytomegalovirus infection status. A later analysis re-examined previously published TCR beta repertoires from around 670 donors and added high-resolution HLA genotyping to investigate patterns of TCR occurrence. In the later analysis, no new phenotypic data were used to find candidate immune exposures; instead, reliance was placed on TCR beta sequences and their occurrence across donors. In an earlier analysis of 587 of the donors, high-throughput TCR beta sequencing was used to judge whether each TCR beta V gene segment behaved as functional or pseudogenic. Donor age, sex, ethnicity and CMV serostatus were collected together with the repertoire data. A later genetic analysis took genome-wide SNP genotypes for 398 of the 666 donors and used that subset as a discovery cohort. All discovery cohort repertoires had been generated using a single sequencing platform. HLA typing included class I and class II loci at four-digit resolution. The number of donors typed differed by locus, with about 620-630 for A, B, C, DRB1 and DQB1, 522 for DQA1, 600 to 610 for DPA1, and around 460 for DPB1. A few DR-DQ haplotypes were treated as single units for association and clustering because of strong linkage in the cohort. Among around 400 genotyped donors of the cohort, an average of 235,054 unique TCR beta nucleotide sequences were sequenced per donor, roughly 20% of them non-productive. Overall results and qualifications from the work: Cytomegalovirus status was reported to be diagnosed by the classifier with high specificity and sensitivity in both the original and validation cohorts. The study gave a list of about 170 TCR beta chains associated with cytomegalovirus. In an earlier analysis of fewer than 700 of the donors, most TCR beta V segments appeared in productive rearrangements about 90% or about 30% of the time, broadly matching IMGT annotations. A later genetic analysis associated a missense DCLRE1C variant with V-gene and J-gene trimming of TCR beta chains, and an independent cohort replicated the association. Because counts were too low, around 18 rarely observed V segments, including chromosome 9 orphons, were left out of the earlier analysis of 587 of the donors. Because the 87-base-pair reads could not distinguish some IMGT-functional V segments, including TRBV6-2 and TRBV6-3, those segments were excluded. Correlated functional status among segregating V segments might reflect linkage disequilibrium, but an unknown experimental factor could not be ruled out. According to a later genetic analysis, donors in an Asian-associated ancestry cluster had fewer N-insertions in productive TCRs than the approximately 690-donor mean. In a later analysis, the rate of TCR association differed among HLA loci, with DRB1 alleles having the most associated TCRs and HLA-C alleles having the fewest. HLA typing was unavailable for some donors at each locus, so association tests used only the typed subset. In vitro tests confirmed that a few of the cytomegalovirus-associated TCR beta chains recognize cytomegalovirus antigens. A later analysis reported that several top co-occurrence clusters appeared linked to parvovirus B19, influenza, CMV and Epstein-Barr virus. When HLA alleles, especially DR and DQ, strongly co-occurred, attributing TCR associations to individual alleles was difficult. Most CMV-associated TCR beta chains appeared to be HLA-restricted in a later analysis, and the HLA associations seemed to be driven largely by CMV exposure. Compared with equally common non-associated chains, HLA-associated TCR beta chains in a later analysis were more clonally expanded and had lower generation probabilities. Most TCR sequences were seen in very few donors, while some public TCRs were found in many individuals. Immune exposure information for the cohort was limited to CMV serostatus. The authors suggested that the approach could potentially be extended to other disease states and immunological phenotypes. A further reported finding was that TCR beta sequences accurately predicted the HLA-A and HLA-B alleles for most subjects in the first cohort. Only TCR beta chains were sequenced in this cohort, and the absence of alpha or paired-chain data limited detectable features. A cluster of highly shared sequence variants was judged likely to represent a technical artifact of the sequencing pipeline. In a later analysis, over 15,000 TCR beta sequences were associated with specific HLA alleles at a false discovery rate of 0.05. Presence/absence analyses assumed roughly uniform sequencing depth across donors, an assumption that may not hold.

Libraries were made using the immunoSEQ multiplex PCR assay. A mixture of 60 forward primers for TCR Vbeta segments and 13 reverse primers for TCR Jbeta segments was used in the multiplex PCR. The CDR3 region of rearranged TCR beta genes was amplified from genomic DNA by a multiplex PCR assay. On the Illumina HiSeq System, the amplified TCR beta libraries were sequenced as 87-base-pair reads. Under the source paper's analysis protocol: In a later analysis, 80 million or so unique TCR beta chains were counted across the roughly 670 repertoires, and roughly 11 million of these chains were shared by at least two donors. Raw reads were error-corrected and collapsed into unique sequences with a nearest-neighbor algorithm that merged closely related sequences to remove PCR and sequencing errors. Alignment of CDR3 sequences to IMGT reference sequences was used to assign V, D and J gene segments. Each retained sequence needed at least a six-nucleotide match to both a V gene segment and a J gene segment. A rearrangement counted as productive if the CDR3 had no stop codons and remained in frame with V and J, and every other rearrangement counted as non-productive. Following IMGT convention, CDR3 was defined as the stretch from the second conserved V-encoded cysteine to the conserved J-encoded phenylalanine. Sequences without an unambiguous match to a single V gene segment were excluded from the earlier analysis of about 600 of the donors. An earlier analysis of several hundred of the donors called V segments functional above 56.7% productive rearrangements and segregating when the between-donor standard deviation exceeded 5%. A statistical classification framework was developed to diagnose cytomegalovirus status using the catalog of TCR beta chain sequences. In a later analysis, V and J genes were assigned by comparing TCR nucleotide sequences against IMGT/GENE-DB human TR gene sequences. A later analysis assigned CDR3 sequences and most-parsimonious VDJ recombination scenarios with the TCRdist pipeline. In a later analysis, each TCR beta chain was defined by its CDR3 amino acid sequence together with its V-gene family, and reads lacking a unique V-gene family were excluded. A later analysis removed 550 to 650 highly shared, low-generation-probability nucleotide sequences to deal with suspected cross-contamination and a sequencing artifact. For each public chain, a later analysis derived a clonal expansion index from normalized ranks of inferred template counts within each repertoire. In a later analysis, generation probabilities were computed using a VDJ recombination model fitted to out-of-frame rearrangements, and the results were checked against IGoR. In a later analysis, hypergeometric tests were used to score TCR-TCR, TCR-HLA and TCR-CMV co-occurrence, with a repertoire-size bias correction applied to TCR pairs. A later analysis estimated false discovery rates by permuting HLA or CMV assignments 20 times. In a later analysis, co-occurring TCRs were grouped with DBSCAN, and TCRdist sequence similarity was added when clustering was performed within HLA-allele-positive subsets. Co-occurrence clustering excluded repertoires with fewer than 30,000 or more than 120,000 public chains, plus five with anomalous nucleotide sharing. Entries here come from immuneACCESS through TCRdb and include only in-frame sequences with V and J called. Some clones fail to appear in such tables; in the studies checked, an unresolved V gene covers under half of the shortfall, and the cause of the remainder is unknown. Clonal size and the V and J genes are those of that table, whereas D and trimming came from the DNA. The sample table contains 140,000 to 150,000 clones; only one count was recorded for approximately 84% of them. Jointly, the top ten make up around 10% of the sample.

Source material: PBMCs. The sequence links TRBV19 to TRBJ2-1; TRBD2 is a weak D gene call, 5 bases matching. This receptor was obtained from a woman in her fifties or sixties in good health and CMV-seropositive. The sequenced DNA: TGTGCCAGTAGTATTACTAGCTACAATGAGCAGTTCTTC. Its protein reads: CASSITSYNEQFF.